This T cell receptor beta chain was observed in a study of T cell responses to AZD1222 COVID-19 vaccine. Here immunoSEQ multiplex PCR was the method, and the copy in TCRdb shows in-frame clones only, minus some. The sample includes 150,000 to 190,000 clones, 90% of them seen just once. Notes on the study in general: Of the AZD1222 recipients, only 5 or 6 were seropositive at baseline. A mostly white British donor set with more females was recruited, and clonal diversity was possibly underestimated. Researchers report vaccine-associated CD4 TCRs spanning spike, with dominance at 160-218 and 743-854.

The germline CDR1 and CDR2 sequences are SGHNT and YYREEE (reference sequence). Deletions cut 1 base from V and 6 bases from J, with 8 bases between. The CDR3 length is 13 residues. On this clone: Its target is unknown.

J is TRBJ2-4 and V is TRBV5-4; either TRBD1 or TRBD2 may fit D (5 bases each). Material: peripheral blood, obtained 28 days after the second AZD1222 dose. The TCR originated in an adult who received the AZD1222 COVID-19 vaccine. As DNA, the CDR3 is TGTGCCAGCAGCTTGCAGGGACCAAACATTCAGTACTTC. Translation gives CASSLQGPNIQYF.